These 22 T cell receptor beta chains were sequenced from one sample in a study of human T cells and chemical hapten exposure. TCRdb fed the RACE reads into MiXCR, producing one record per CDR3 protein. The sample lists roughly 200,000 distinct CDR3 sequences, about 22% occurring once. Time point reported: patch test 1, 2 weeks after DPC sensitization. Sample treatment: therapeutic diphenylcyclopropenone sensitization with weekly scalp DPC. Sequenced here: whole blood, sampled in connection with sensitization to the hapten diphenylcyclopropenone (DPC). The receptors originated from a woman between 50 and 59 years old with alopecia areata. Some clones in this sample may be carry-over from other donors' samples.

The CDR3 is CASSAHYEQYF. CDR3 nucleotide sequence: TGTGCCAGCAGCGCCCACTACGAGCAGTACTTC. The chain links TRBV7-9 to TRBJ2-7; no clear D gene. V shed 5 bases and J shed 3 bases, with 5 bases lying between them. This CDR3 is built from 11 residues. Germline V gives CDR1 SEHNR, CDR2 FQNEAQ (reference sequence).

CDR3 coding DNA: TGTGCCAGCAGCCGAACGGAGACCCAGTACTTC. It encodes CASSRTETQYF. V and J are TRBV7-9 and TRBJ2-5; D call uncertain. Between the trimmed V and J ends, which lost 5 bases and 5 bases, there was a span of 6 bases. Looked up from germline, CDR1 is SEHNR and CDR2 is FQNEAQ (reference sequence). The CDR3 contains 11 residues.

The chain links TRBV29-1 to TRBJ2-5, with 8 bases that match TRBD1. The CDR3 consists of 13 residues. With V trimmed by 2 bases and J by 3 bases, 2 bases remained unmatched. Germline CDR1 is SQVTM and CDR2 is ANQGSEA. The CDR3 loop reads CSVEWTGKETQYF. CDR3 in DNA: TGCAGCGTTGAATGGACAGGGAAAGAGACCCAGTACTTC.

The rearrangement links TRBV7-9 to TRBJ1-1; D perhaps matches TRBD1 (6 bases). Germline values: CDR1 SEHNR, CDR2 FQNEAQ (reference sequence). V lost 1 base to trimming and J lost 6 bases, with 12 bases between them. This CDR3 has 14 amino acids. The CDR3 DNA follows: TGTGCCAGCAGCTTAGTTGGGACATTGGCTGAAGCTTTCTTT. Protein sequence: CASSLVGTLAEAFF.

This clonotype appeared a few times. This rearrangement joins TRBV5-1 to TRBJ2-3; tentatively, D is TRBD2 (6 bases). From germline, CDR1 is SGHRS and CDR2 YFSETQ. This CDR3 is built from 15 residues. Trimming removed 2 bases from V and 6 bases from J, with 16 bases in between. This CDR3 reads CASSFATAGVDTQYF. The CDR3 DNA is TGCGCCAGCAGCTTCGCTACAGCGGGCGTTGATACGCAGTATTTT.

In the case of this clonotype: One junction end does not reproduce the germline sequence, and a read error may be involved. The DNA of the CDR3 is TGTGCCACCCGAAGCGGGAGGGCCTCCAACGAGCAGTACTTC. It encodes CATRSGRASNEQYF. This chain connects TRBV11-2 to TRBJ2-7; 10 bases agree with TRBD2. CDR1 and CDR2 from the germline V gene are SGHAT and FQNNGV. This CDR3 comprises 14 residues.

The sample holds a few counts of this clonotype. The chain links TRBV27 to TRBJ2-3; D ambiguous. This CDR3 spans 13 amino acids. Germline V gene lookup returns CDR1 MNHEY and CDR2 SMNVEV (reference sequence). The germline V and J ends were trimmed by 5 bases and 1 base, with 7 bases remaining between them. CDR3 sequence reads: CASSPPGTDTQYF. The CDR3 DNA sequence: TGTGCCAGCAGTCCTCCGGGCACAGATACGCAGTATTTT.

The chain carries TRBV4-2 and TRBJ2-1; 9 nucleotides align to TRBD2. CDR1 LGHNA and CDR2 YNFKEQ come from the germline V gene. Losses at the gene ends were 1 base for V and 7 bases for J; bases not matched to a gene: 8. The CDR3 is 16 amino acids. The CDR3 sequence: CASSQGRAGGWNEQFF. In nucleotides, the CDR3 is TGTGCCAGCAGCCAAGGGCGAGCGGGAGGCTGGAATGAGCAGTTCTTC.

The J gene is TRBJ2-2, the V gene TRBV7-2; 7 bases match TRBD2. The CDR3 is 16 residues long. Germline V gene sequence: CDR1 SGHTA, CDR2 FQGNSA. The ends lost 2 bases at V and 1 base at J; junction bases unmatched: 4. The CDR3 sequence is CASSLTQRGNTGELFF. The CDR3 nucleotides are TGTGCCAGCAGCTTAACACAGCGGGGGAACACCGGGGAGCTGTTTTTT.

This clonotype has just a few counts. V is TRBV7-9 and J is TRBJ1-6; no clear D. Germline V lookup: CDR1 SEHNR, CDR2 FQNEAQ (reference sequence). The V end was cut by 2 bases, the J end by 0 bases, with 11 bases between. The CDR3 contains 17 residues. The CDR3 region is CASSLIGPNSYNSPLHF. The CDR3 DNA is TGTGCCAGCAGCTTAATTGGTCCTAACTCCTATAATTCACCCCTCCACTTT.

There are a few counts of this clonotype. A junction boundary mismatches the germline segment, possibly from a read error. The chain links TRBV20-1 to TRBJ2-3; possibly TRBD2 for D (7 bases). Germline CDR1 reads DFQATT; CDR2 reads SNEGSKA (reference sequence). The CDR3 extends over 16 amino acids. The CDR3 DNA reads TGCAGTGTTAGAGTCCTTGCGGGGGCGGTACGAGATACGCAGTATTTT. Translated, it gives CSVRVLAGAVRDTQYF.

This clonotype was counted a few times. The J gene is TRBJ1-6, the V gene TRBV5-1, with 7 nucleotides matching TRBD1. V shed 3 bases and J 7 bases; nucleotides not matched to a gene: 4. CDR3 length: 14 residues. Germline values: CDR1 SGHRS, CDR2 YFSETQ. CDR3 sequence (DNA): TGCGCCAGCAGCTCCCGGGACAGAAATTCACCCCTCCACTTT. Translation: CASSSRDRNSPLHF.

The chain recombines TRBV11-2 with TRBJ1-1; 7 nucleotides line up with TRBD1. The CDR3 is made up of 16 amino acids. CDR1 and CDR2 (germline): SGHAT, FQNNGV. V shed 2 bases and J 4 bases; nucleotides not matched to a gene: 10. CDR3 region: CASSLMVGGMGTEAFF. The CDR3 coding sequence is TGTGCCAGCAGCTTAATGGTAGGGGGCATGGGCACTGAAGCTTTCTTT.

In the case of this clonotype: A much larger clonotype is one base distant, so this may be a read error. The V gene is TRBV7-2, the J gene TRBJ2-1; 9 bases are shared with TRBD2. From germline, CDR1 is SGHTA and CDR2 FQGNSA. This CDR3 is built from 15 residues. The CDR3 protein is CASRRSGRRDNKQFF. In nucleotides, the CDR3 is TGTGCCAGCAGACGTAGCGGGAGAAGGGACAATAAGCAGTTCTTC.

This chain connects TRBV6-1 to TRBJ2-3; 7 bases fit TRBD2. The germline V gene has CDR1 MNHNS and CDR2 SASEGT. The CDR3 runs 15 residues. The ends lost 7 bases at V and 1 base at J; junction bases unmatched: 8. CDR3 loop: CASMGREIGTDTQYF. The CDR3, as DNA: TGTGCCAGCATGGGGCGGGAGATTGGCACAGATACGCAGTATTTT.

The rearrangement uses TRBV29-1 and TRBJ2-7, with 10 bases matching TRBD1. After removal of 3 bases from V and 1 base from J, the junction contained 3 bases not matched to a gene. The CDR3 consists of 14 residues. From germline, CDR1 is SQVTM and CDR2 ANQGSEA. The CDR3 sequence is CSVDSGQGSYEQYF. The CDR3 bases are TGCAGCGTTGATTCGGGACAGGGGTCCTACGAGCAGTACTTC.

The chain uses TRBV5-1 and TRBJ1-2; no definite D call. This CDR3 is built from 14 residues. Per germline, CDR1 SGHRS and CDR2 YFSETQ. V was pared by 6 bases and J by 2 bases, with 14 bases between. In DNA, the CDR3 is TGCGCCAGCACCCTGGCCACAAGCAACTATGGCTACACCTTC. Amino acid sequence: CASTLATSNYGYTF.

CDR3 coding DNA: TGTGCCAGCAGCTTGGTTACTGATGAGCAGTTCTTC. Its protein is CASSLVTDEQFF. This chain joins TRBV5-6 and TRBJ2-1; D not certain. V lost 0 bases to trimming and J lost 8 bases, with 6 bases between them. The CDR3 is 12 amino acids. Germline V gives CDR1 SGHDT, CDR2 YYEEEE.

The CDR3 DNA reads as TGTGCCACCAGCATGGACGGGGGAACTAATGAAAAACTGTTTTTT. Residues: CATSMDGGTNEKLFF. The gene calls are TRBV15 and TRBJ1-4; TRBD1 might be the D (5 bases). V dropped 4 bases and J dropped 1 base, with 10 bases sitting between them. CDR1 LNHNV and CDR2 YYDKDF come from the germline V gene (reference sequence). This CDR3 region has 15 residues.

This clonotype was counted many times. This chain connects TRBV7-8 to TRBJ2-5, with D tentatively TRBD1 or TRBD2 (7 bases each). CDR3 length: 15 residues. Deletions cut 1 base from V and 5 bases from J, with 14 bases between. From germline, CDR1 is SGHVS and CDR2 FQNEAQ. DNA for the CDR3: TGTGCCAGCAGCTTAGAGACAGGGAGGGTTGAGACCCAGTACTTC. It is translated as CASSLETGRVETQYF.

This clonotype was detected only a few times. The gene calls are TRBV5-1 and TRBJ2-5, with TRBD2 matching over 8 bases. This CDR3 contains 14 residues. CDR1 SGHRS and CDR2 YFSETQ come from the germline V gene. J gave up 1 base and V 7 bases, and 6 bases lay outside the gene matches. The DNA of the CDR3 is TGCGCCAGCGGTTTAGCGGGATCCCAAGAGACCCAGTACTTC. Encoded protein: CASGLAGSQETQYF.

This clonotype turned up a few times. V usage is TRBV7-2 and J usage is TRBJ1-4; no clear D gene. CDR1 is SGHTA and CDR2 is FQGNSA in the germline V gene. CDR3 length: 12 amino acids. Trimming stripped 1 base from V and 8 bases from J, with 5 bases between. The CDR3 sequence: CASSLDREKLFF. CDR3 coding DNA: TGTGCCAGCAGCTTAGACCGCGAAAAACTGTTTTTT.